One and the same sample provided the 2 T cell receptor beta chains below, sequenced in a study of T cell responses to AZD1222 COVID-19 vaccine. Generated by immunoSEQ multiplex PCR, the TCRdb table keeps only in-frame clones and is missing some. The sample includes approximately 110,000 clones, about nine tenths of them seen just once. The sequencing used peripheral blood, collected on day 0 of AZD1222 vaccination. The receptor source for this set is an adult in good health.

This clone was seen just once. The chain carries TRBV28 and TRBJ2-5; 7 bases match TRBD2. The CDR3 is made up of 14 amino acids. Trimming took 6 bases from V and 2 from J; bases not matched to a gene: 6. CDR1 is MDHEN, CDR2 SYDVKM, per germline. This CDR3 reads CASSDGLVQETQYF. The CDR3 nucleotides are TGTGCCAGCAGCGATGGACTAGTACAAGAGACCCAGTACTTC.

This chain's CDR3 is CSASKTSAGETQYF. The CDR3 DNA is TGCAGTGCTAGTAAGACGTCCGCCGGCGAGACCCAGTACTTC. V usage is TRBV20-1 and J usage is TRBJ2-5; D unresolved. Between the trimmed V and J ends, which lost 3 bases and 5 bases, there was a span of 16 bases. The CDR3 is 14 amino acids. CDR1 and CDR2 from the germline V gene are DFQATT and SNEGSKA (reference sequence).